Listed here are 15 T cell receptor beta chains from one sample, sequenced in a study of CD8+ T cells in alopecia areata. After isolation, RNA underwent reverse transcription to generate cDNA as the sequencing template. Profiling relied on immunoSEQ multiplex PCR, and the TCRdb table lists in-frame clones only, not all of them. The table shows roughly 60,000 clones, with 44% occurring only once. The sample taken for sequencing was NKG2D-low CD8+ T cells sorted from blood. These receptors were obtained from a human donor with alopecia areata.

The chain is built from TRBV5-1 and TRBJ2-1, with 9 bases fitting TRBD2. V lost 2 bases, J lost 5 bases, and 5 bases stayed unmatched. The CDR3 has 15 amino acids. The germline V gene has CDR1 SGHRS and CDR2 YFSETQ. The chain's CDR3 is CASSLGLATDNEQFF. CDR3 bases: TGCGCCAGCAGCTTAGGACTAGCGACAGACAATGAGCAGTTCTTC.

This clone has only a few counts. This chain joins TRBV29-1 and TRBJ2-1; a weak D match, TRBD2 (5 bases). CDR1 SQVTM and CDR2 ANQGSEA come from the germline V gene. V gave up 3 bases and J gave up 1 base, with 13 bases separating them. The CDR3 sequence is 15 residues long. CDR3 protein: CSVDGLAQSYNEQFF. CDR3 DNA sequence: TGCAGCGTTGATGGCCTAGCACAGTCCTACAATGAGCAGTTCTTC.

The sample holds a few counts of this clone. This sequence joins TRBV4-3 and TRBJ2-7; D is possibly TRBD1 (6 bases). The length of the CDR3 is 15 residues. Germline lookup yields CDR1 LGHNA and CDR2 YSLEER. V was cut by 4 bases and J by 0 bases, with 13 bases left in between. CDR3 nucleotide sequence: TGCGCCAGCAGCCCTACAGGGTCCCCCTCCTACGAGCAGTACTTC. Its protein is CASSPTGSPSYEQYF.

The chain is built from TRBV7-9 and TRBJ1-1; weak D call: TRBD1 (5 bases). From germline, CDR1 is SEHNR and CDR2 FQNEAQ (reference sequence). V dropped 5 bases and J dropped 10 bases, with 17 bases sitting between them. This CDR3 is 13 amino acids long. The CDR3 DNA follows: TGTGCCAGCAGCCCTACCTTCCAGGGTATAGCTTTCTTT. Translating gives CASSPTFQGIAFF.

This clone was seen more than once but under ten times. V and J are TRBV7-9 and TRBJ2-3; D is ambiguous. The CDR3 contains 14 residues. Between the trimmed V and J ends, which lost 1 base and 1 base, there was a span of 6 bases. Germline loops: CDR1 SEHNR, CDR2 FQNEAQ (reference sequence). The CDR3 loop reads CASSLVSGTDTQYF. The CDR3 bases are TGTGCCAGCAGCTTAGTGTCTGGCACAGATACGCAGTATTTT.

This clone was recorded once. The chain carries TRBV7-8 and TRBJ2-3; 10 nucleotides match TRBD2. After removal of 5 bases from V and 6 bases from J, the junction contained 11 bases not matched to a gene. CDR1 is SGHVS, CDR2 FQNEAQ, per germline. The CDR3 is made up of 16 amino acids. For the CDR3, the DNA is TGTGCCAGCAGCGCGCCTAGCGGGAGTGTTTCGGATACGCAGTATTTT. This translates into CASSAPSGSVSDTQYF.

This clone was counted a few times. The V gene is TRBV7-9, the J gene TRBJ2-7, with D unclear. The CDR3 runs to 11 residues. Germline loops: CDR1 SEHNR, CDR2 FQNEAQ (reference sequence). V dropped 5 bases and J dropped 4 bases, with 6 bases sitting between them. In DNA, the CDR3 is TGTGCCAGCAGCGAAAGATACGAGCAGTACTTC. Translated, it gives CASSERYEQYF. The variable domain in full, with the rest retrieved from reference TRBV7-9 and TRBJ2-7, is DTGVSQNPRHKITKRGQNVTFRCDPISEHNRLYWYRQTLGQGPEFLTYFQNEAQLEKSRLLSDRFSAERPKGSFSTLEIQRTEQGDSAMYLCASSERYEQYFGPGTRLTVT.

The V gene is TRBV27, the J gene TRBJ2-4; a weak D match, TRBD1 (6 bases). The germline V gene has CDR1 MNHEY and CDR2 SMNVEV (reference sequence). The CDR3 loop spans 12 amino acids. The V end was cut by 4 bases, the J end by 7 bases, with 8 bases between. CDR3 in amino acids: CASSSQGNIQYF. As DNA, the CDR3 is TGTGCCAGCAGTTCGCAGGGGAACATTCAGTACTTC.

J is TRBJ2-7 and V is TRBV5-1, with TRBD2 matching 14 bases. The trim removed 5 bases at V and 7 bases at J, leaving 8 bases unmatched. The CDR3 totals 15 residues. Germline V gene sequence: CDR1 SGHRS, CDR2 YFSETQ. The DNA for the CDR3 is TGCGCCAGCAGAGGGGGGACTAGCGGGAGTCAAGAGCAGTACTTC. As protein: CASRGGTSGSQEQYF.

The chain is built from TRBV27 and TRBJ2-3; either TRBD1 or TRBD2 may supply D (6 bases each). The V and J ends lost 2 bases and 3 bases respectively, with 12 bases between them. Germline V lookup: CDR1 MNHEY, CDR2 SMNVEV (reference sequence). The CDR3 covers 15 residues. CDR3 residues: CASSLGRGGTDTQYF. In DNA, the CDR3 is TGTGCCAGCAGTTTAGGCAGGGGAGGTACAGATACGCAGTATTTT.

V usage is TRBV7-3 and J usage is TRBJ2-2; unclear D gene. Germline values: CDR1 SGHTA, CDR2 FQGTGA. The CDR3 is 14 amino acids. V lost 5 bases to trimming and J lost 4 bases, with 11 bases between them. Here the CDR3 DNA reads TGTGCCAGCAGCCCACCCGACGGCACCGGGGAGCTGTTTTTT. Its protein product is CASSPPDGTGELFF.

This sequence joins TRBV27 and TRBJ2-7; D is perhaps TRBD1 or TRBD2 (5 bases each). Germline-derived CDR1 and CDR2 are MNHEY and SMNVEV (reference sequence). V lost 5 bases to trimming and J lost 0 bases, with 14 bases between them. The CDR3 sequence is 15 residues long. The CDR3 DNA follows: TGTGCCAGCAGTCACGGGACGAGCGGCTCCTACGAGCAGTACTTC. The encoded protein is CASSHGTSGSYEQYF.

This clone came up a few times. CDR3 coding DNA: TGTGCCAGCAGCTCACTAAGCGGGGTCTCCGGGTCCTACAATGAGCAGTTCTTC. Its translation is CASSSLSGVSGSYNEQFF. The chain links TRBV7-9 to TRBJ2-1; 7 bases match TRBD2. CDR1 is SEHNR, CDR2 FQNEAQ, per germline (reference sequence). This CDR3 is 18 amino acids long. Germline trimming cut 4 bases from V and 1 base from J; bases unmatched to any gene: 13.

The table lists this clone with a few counts. The chain carries TRBV28 and TRBJ2-7; TRBD2 aligns across 12 bases. There are 13 residues in the CDR3. Trimming at V came to 8 bases and at J to 2 bases, leaving 1 base not matched to a gene. CDR1 and CDR2 from the germline V gene are MDHEN and SYDVKM. Written as DNA, the CDR3 is TGTGCCAGCGGACTAGCGGGAACCTACGAGCAGTACTTC. It translates to CASGLAGTYEQYF. The entire variable domain, with the rest obtained from reference TRBV28 and TRBJ2-7, is as follows: DVKVTQSSRYLVKRTGEKVFLECVQDMDHENMFWYRQDPGLGLRLIYFSYDVKMKEKGDIPEGYSVSREKKERFSLILESASTNQTSMYLCASGLAGTYEQYFGPGTRLTVT.

The chain links TRBV27 to TRBJ1-2; D might be TRBD1 (6 bases). The germline V and J ends were trimmed by 6 bases and 4 bases, with 15 bases remaining between them. In germline, CDR1 is MNHEY, CDR2 SMNVEV (reference sequence). The CDR3 spans 14 residues. The CDR3 nucleotides read TGTGCCAGCAGCCCAGGCGGACAGAGCTATGGCTACACCTTC. It translates to CASSPGGQSYGYTF.